This TCR beta chain appears in the sequencing data of a study of cytomegalovirus exposure and HLA in healthy donors. Germline-derived CDR1 and CDR2 are SGHNT and YYREEE (reference sequence). CDR3 length: 14 amino acids. V was clipped by 5 bases and J by 6 bases, with 17 bases between them. The PCR employed 60 Vbeta primers together with 13 Jbeta primers. Clones were read by immunoSEQ multiplex PCR, and TCRdb kept only the in-frame ones, dropping some. The sample has some 150,000 clones; approximately 84% are singletons. The receptor's source is a young woman in good health and CMV-seronegative. The sample was PBMCs. The rearrangement uses TRBV5-4 and TRBJ1-2, with D possibly TRBD1 on 5 matching bases. Here the CDR3 reads CASSQPWGGNGYTF. CDR3 DNA: TGTGCCAGCAGTCAACCCTGGGGGGGAAATGGCTACACCTTC. Full variable domain (remainder filled in from reference TRBV5-4 and TRBJ1-2): ETGVTQSPTHLIKTRGQQVTLRCSSQSGHNTVSWYQQALGQGPQFIFQYYREEENGRGNFPPRFSGLQFPNYSSELNVNALELDDSALYLCASSQPWGGNGYTFGSGTRLTVV.